The rows below give T cell receptor beta chains drawn from one sample of a study of blood T cell repertoires in COVID-19. Sequencing used immunoSEQ multiplex PCR; TCRdb keeps in-frame clones, though not all of them. The data contain some 270,000 clones, roughly nine tenths of them singletons. The sample was PBMCs or T cells enriched from blood (not recorded which). Receptors were obtained from a woman between 55 and 75 years old who had recovered from COVID-19. Both conserved end residues are trimmed from each CDR3. Where a row states a size, it is once, few, many or the class of an expanded clone; other rows omit it.

v_gene: TRBV5-1; abundance: once; j_gene: TRBJ2-7; CDR3aa: ASSRDSVSSYEQY
v_gene: TRBV27; abundance: -; j_gene: TRBJ2-2; CDR3aa: ASRKSLLGGGEELF
v_gene: TRBV7-8; abundance: -; j_gene: TRBJ2-1; CDR3aa: ASSLATSVDPNEQF
v_gene: TRBV3-1/TRBV3-2; abundance: -; j_gene: TRBJ1-1; CDR3aa: ASSQEGAGLGAF
v_gene: TRBV28; abundance: -; j_gene: TRBJ2-7; CDR3aa: ASSLSLGQSYEQY
v_gene: TRBV11-2; abundance: -; j_gene: TRBJ2-1; CDR3aa: ASSFVRYNEQF
v_gene: TRBV27; abundance: -; j_gene: TRBJ1-3; CDR3aa: ASSLGGAGNTIY
v_gene: TRBV24-1; abundance: many; j_gene: TRBJ1-1; CDR3aa: ATSGGGAGEAF
v_gene: TRBV28; abundance: few; j_gene: TRBJ2-1; CDR3aa: ASLSAASYNEQF
v_gene: TRBV11-3; abundance: -; j_gene: TRBJ1-3; CDR3aa: ASSLAPPTVSGNTIY
v_gene: TRBV15; abundance: -; j_gene: TRBJ1-1; CDR3aa: ATSTYTEAF
v_gene: TRBV5-1; abundance: -; j_gene: TRBJ1-6; CDR3aa: ASSLTDSNSPLH
v_gene: TRBV10-3; abundance: -; j_gene: TRBJ2-1; CDR3aa: AISGTSGAYNEQF
v_gene: TRBV27; abundance: -; j_gene: TRBJ2-7; CDR3aa: ASRETGFYEQY
v_gene: TRBV6-5; abundance: -; j_gene: TRBJ1-5; CDR3aa: ASSTGVQGNQPQH
v_gene: TRBV24-1; abundance: once; j_gene: TRBJ1-6; CDR3aa: AILDTGTVTPPLH
v_gene: TRBV7-6; abundance: -; j_gene: TRBJ1-3; CDR3aa: ASSLVAGVGNTIY
v_gene: TRBV5-1; abundance: few; j_gene: TRBJ1-3; CDR3aa: ASSPTGGSGNTIY
v_gene: TRBV9; abundance: -; j_gene: TRBJ1-3; CDR3aa: ASSGERGNTIY
v_gene: TRBV30; abundance: -; j_gene: TRBJ2-1; CDR3aa: AWSRSGRAGEQF
v_gene: TRBV7-3; abundance: -; j_gene: TRBJ2-1; CDR3aa: ASSPRPSGLSNEQF
v_gene: TRBV12-3/TRBV12-4; abundance: -; j_gene: TRBJ1-1; CDR3aa: ASSDGYTEAF
v_gene: TRBV5-6; abundance: -; j_gene: TRBJ2-7; CDR3aa: ASSLPRGPTAEQY
v_gene: TRBV4-1; abundance: -; j_gene: TRBJ2-7; CDR3aa: ASSPQRTAASYEQY
v_gene: TRBV5-8; abundance: -; j_gene: TRBJ2-5; CDR3aa: ASGPGLRRQETQY
v_gene: TRBV11-2; abundance: -; j_gene: TRBJ1-3; CDR3aa: ASSSPGNTIY
v_gene: TRBV19; abundance: once; j_gene: TRBJ2-3; CDR3aa: ASSQGTSGGADTQY
v_gene: TRBV6-5; abundance: -; j_gene: TRBJ2-7; CDR3aa: ASSLSGQGSNEQY
v_gene: TRBV18; abundance: once; j_gene: TRBJ2-6; CDR3aa: ASSPDRGGDFVLT
v_gene: TRBV7-6; abundance: -; j_gene: TRBJ2-6; CDR3aa: ASSQTGTGANVLT
v_gene: TRBV6-6; abundance: -; j_gene: TRBJ2-1; CDR3aa: ASSYGLVGNEQF
v_gene: TRBV10-1; abundance: -; j_gene: TRBJ2-7; CDR3aa: ATKSSGTDYEQY
v_gene: TRBV5-4; abundance: -; j_gene: TRBJ1-1; CDR3aa: ASSLVQSTGTEAF
v_gene: TRBV28; abundance: -; j_gene: TRBJ1-2; CDR3aa: ASRRGDYGYT
v_gene: TRBV6-5; abundance: -; j_gene: TRBJ1-1; CDR3aa: ASTPGTVTEAF
v_gene: TRBV3-1/TRBV3-2; abundance: -; j_gene: TRBJ2-2; CDR3aa: ASSQEVGTGYTGELF
v_gene: TRBV5-1; abundance: -; j_gene: TRBJ2-5; CDR3aa: ASSGTGDAETQY
v_gene: TRBV7-8; abundance: -; j_gene: TRBJ2-5; CDR3aa: ASSLSIGQETQY
v_gene: TRBV28; abundance: -; j_gene: TRBJ1-5; CDR3aa: ASRSGQRNQPQH
v_gene: TRBV19; abundance: -; j_gene: TRBJ2-1; CDR3aa: ASTPDWVAGGIEQF
v_gene: TRBV28; abundance: -; j_gene: TRBJ1-5; CDR3aa: ASSSGQGPAVWQPQH
v_gene: TRBV25-1; abundance: -; j_gene: TRBJ1-5; CDR3aa: ARVTLDEIEPQH
v_gene: TRBV5-4; abundance: -; j_gene: TRBJ2-7; CDR3aa: ASTPGLAGSYEQY
v_gene: TRBV6-5; abundance: once; j_gene: TRBJ1-1; CDR3aa: ASSYSGQGVNTEAF
v_gene: TRBV6-5; abundance: -; j_gene: TRBJ1-1; CDR3aa: ASMRGTEAF
v_gene: TRBV7-6; abundance: -; j_gene: TRBJ1-1; CDR3aa: ASSSQTRMNTEAF
v_gene: TRBV5-6; abundance: -; j_gene: TRBJ1-1; CDR3aa: ASSPYYGETEAF
v_gene: TRBV7-3; abundance: -; j_gene: TRBJ1-1; CDR3aa: ASSLYGNTEAF